The 14 T cell receptor beta chains below all came from one sample that was sequenced in a study of blood T cells in healthy people across ages. A second PCR, run for roughly 7 to 12 cycles, used a sample-barcoded 5' primer plus a J-beta primer mix. TCRdb independently ran MiXCR on the 5' RACE reads; one entry per CDR3 protein. The top ten clones hold around a quarter of a sample with 780,000 or so distinct CDR3 sequences, 56% of them seen once. The sample comprised blood. The receptors come from a man in his forties in good health.

The rearrangement links TRBV6-5 to TRBJ1-6, with 8 bases matching TRBD1. After removal of 6 bases from V and 10 bases from J, the junction contained 11 bases not matched to a gene. The CDR3 totals 15 residues. Germline V lookup: CDR1 MNHEY, CDR2 SVGAGI. This CDR3 is CASSYQGAGDSPLHF. CDR3 nucleotides: TGTGCCAGCAGCTATCAGGGGGCCGGGGACTCACCCCTCCACTTT.

J is TRBJ2-2 and V is TRBV15; no clear D. V dropped 1 base and J dropped 4 bases, with 7 bases sitting between them. The length of the CDR3 is 14 residues. The germline V gene has CDR1 LNHNV and CDR2 YYDKDF (reference sequence). CDR3 amino acids: CATSRGVSTGELFF. The CDR3 DNA follows: TGTGCCACCAGCAGAGGCGTTAGCACCGGGGAGCTGTTTTTT.

This clonotype was counted between two and nine times. This chain links TRBV28 with TRBJ2-5; TRBD1 is a possible D gene (8 bases). The CDR3 has 15 residues. Trimming pared 3 bases from V and 5 bases from J, leaving 16 bases between. The germline V gene encodes CDR1 MDHEN and CDR2 SYDVKM. CDR3 loop: CASSFPGQGGETQYF. The CDR3 DNA reads TGTGCCAGCAGTTTCCCCGGACAGGGAGGGGAGACCCAGTACTTC.

The rearrangement joins TRBV5-1 to TRBJ1-2; 8 nucleotides agree with TRBD1. There are 15 residues in the CDR3. The V segment lost 3 bases and the J segment 4 bases; nucleotides outside the gene matches: 8. The germline V gene encodes CDR1 SGHRS and CDR2 YFSETQ. CDR3 residues: CASSSPGQDVYGYTF. DNA of the CDR3: TGCGCCAGCAGCTCACCGGGACAGGATGTCTATGGCTACACCTTC.

In this sample, this clonotype turned up many times. The chain is built from TRBV7-9 and TRBJ2-5; D perhaps matches TRBD2 (5 bases). Germline V gene lookup returns CDR1 SEHNR and CDR2 FQNEAQ (reference sequence). Trimming removed 5 bases from V and 5 bases from J, with 21 bases in between. This CDR3 is built from 16 residues. CDR3 nucleotide sequence: TGTGCCAGCAGCCCCGGGGTAGTTTCGAGCCAGGAGACCCAGTACTTC. It yields the protein CASSPGVVSSQETQYF.

This clonotype was counted a few times. The CDR3 nucleotides are TGTGCCAGCAGCTTGCCGGGAGACTCTGGGGCCAACGTCCTGACTTTC. This translates into CASSLPGDSGANVLTF. The chain links TRBV5-6 to TRBJ2-6; TRBD2 might be the D (6 bases). Trimming removed 1 base at V and 0 bases at J, with 8 bases between. In germline, CDR1 is SGHDT, CDR2 YYEEEE. The CDR3 is 16 amino acids.

The rearrangement links TRBV24-1 to TRBJ2-1, with 11 bases lining up with TRBD2. Unmatched junction bases numbered 6, after V lost 6 bases and J lost 9 bases. The CDR3 runs to 14 residues. Germline loops: CDR1 KGHDR, CDR2 SFDVKD. The CDR3 DNA sequence: TGTGCCACCAGTCGGCTAGCGGGGGGTGGTGAGCAGTTCTTC. This translates into CATSRLAGGGEQFF.

The rearrangement joins TRBV27 to TRBJ2-1; 9 bases agree with TRBD1. CDR3 length: 17 residues. The germline CDR1 and CDR2 sequences are MNHEY and SMNVEV (reference sequence). Trimming cost V 4 bases and J 4 bases; bases outside gene matches: 11. CDR3 coding DNA: TGTGCCAGCAGTTCTAATTCACAGGGGGCCTATTACAATGAGCAGTTCTTC. It encodes CASSSNSQGAYYNEQFF.

V gene TRBV4-3 combines with J gene TRBJ1-2; the D is unclear. V lost 0 bases and J lost 4, with 15 bases in between. This CDR3 contains 16 residues. CDR1 and CDR2 from the germline V gene are LGHNA and YSLEER. The CDR3 is CASSQEGGTPVYGYTF. Written as DNA, the CDR3 is TGCGCCAGCAGCCAAGAGGGCGGCACACCCGTCTATGGCTACACCTTC.

The rearrangement joins TRBV12-5 to TRBJ2-3; no reliable D call. V was clipped by 3 bases and J by 3 bases, with 4 bases between them. The germline CDR1 and CDR2 sequences are LGHNT and FRNRAP. This CDR3 has 12 residues. The CDR3 nucleotides read TGTGCTAGTGGTTTAGATACAGATACGCAGTATTTT. This translates into CASGLDTDTQYF. Full variable domain (outside the CDR3, taken from reference TRBV12-5 and TRBJ2-3): DARVTQTPRHKVTEMGQEVTMRCQPILGHNTVFWYRQTMMQGLELLAYFRNRAPLDDSGMPKDRFSAEMPDATLATLKIQPSEPRDSAVYFCASGLDTDTQYFGPGTRLTVL.

This clonotype was observed a few times. The DNA for the CDR3 is TGTGCCAGTGGGGTACAGGGCGGCAATCAGCCCCAGCATTTT. Translating gives CASGVQGGNQPQHF. The chain has TRBV28 and TRBJ1-5; maybe TRBD1 (6 bases). CDR3 length: 14 residues. Germline loops: CDR1 MDHEN, CDR2 SYDVKM. Trimming removed 9 bases from V and 2 bases from J, with 14 bases in between.

This clonotype was detected a few times. The chain combines TRBV6-5 with TRBJ2-3; 9 bases fit TRBD2. Germline values: CDR1 MNHEY, CDR2 SVGAGI. This CDR3 contains 14 residues. After removal of 1 base from V and 6 bases from J, the junction contained 2 bases not matched to a gene. The CDR3 DNA is TGTGCCAGCAGTTACTTAGCGGGAGTGGATACGCAGTATTTT. Amino acid sequence: CASSYLAGVDTQYF.

This chain uses TRBV6-1 with TRBJ2-5; D is unclear. The V end was cut by 6 bases, the J end by 2 bases, with 7 bases between. The CDR3 has 12 residues. Germline loops: CDR1 MNHNS, CDR2 SASEGT. CDR3 amino acids: CASRQQQETQYF. The DNA of the CDR3 is TGTGCCAGCAGGCAGCAACAAGAGACCCAGTACTTC.

J is TRBJ1-5 and V is TRBV12-3 or TRBV12-4; TRBD1 is a possible D gene (5 bases). CDR3 size: 15 residues. The V end lost 3 bases, the J end lost 2 bases, and 11 bases lay between the germline ends. The CDR3 sequence is CASSLRGEGNQPQHF. The CDR3 DNA follows: TGTGCCAGCAGTTTGCGGGGGGAAGGCAATCAGCCCCAGCATTTT.